A selection of T cell receptor beta chains follows, all from one sample in a study of T cell repertoires in cytomegalovirus infection. TCRdb re-called the reads through MiXCR, storing one row per CDR3 protein. The sample contains some 300,000 distinct CDR3 sequences, about a tenth of which appear only once. Sequences were obtained from PBMCs. These TCRs come from a human donor in good health (CMV status not recorded). Some clones in this sample may be carry-over from other donors' samples. Both conserved end residues are part of each CDR3. The D gene is left open where the match is weak. Size is stated for part of the rows, as once, few or many counts, or as a class when the clone is expanded.

NA,TRBJ1-3,many,TRBV25-1,CASSEPRHGVYGNTIYF,TGTGCCAGCAGTGAACCCCGACATGGGGTGTATGGAAACACCATATATTTT
NA,TRBJ2-6,NA,TRBV20-1,CSARVRLVSGANVLTF,TGCAGTGCTAGAGTAAGGTTGGTCTCTGGGGCCAACGTCCTGACTTTC
NA,TRBJ2-3,many,TRBV28,CAYSGGGRDTQYF,TGTGCCTACTCGGGAGGGGGCAGGGATACGCAGTATTTT
NA,TRBJ2-5,NA,TRBV3-1,CASSRLVPKETQYF,TGTGCCAGCAGCCGACTAGTCCCCAAAGAGACCCAGTACTTC
NA,TRBJ1-1,many,TRBV29-1,CSVEAFGHGSNTEAFF,TGCAGCGTTGAAGCCTTCGGGCACGGCTCGAACACTGAAGCTTTCTTT
NA,TRBJ1-1,many,TRBV2,CASSQPHDPEAFF,TGTGCCAGCAGCCAGCCCCACGACCCTGAAGCTTTCTTT
TRBD1,TRBJ1-5,many,TRBV7-9,CASSLGTGIQPQHF,TGTGCCAGCAGCTTGGGGACAGGGATTCAGCCCCAGCATTTT
NA,TRBJ1-3,many,TRBV3-1,CASSSRDRTLSGNTIYF,TGTGCCAGCAGCTCTCGGGACCGAACCCTCTCTGGAAACACCATATATTTT
TRBD1,TRBJ1-1,many,TRBV20-1,CSANRGTGRTEAFF,TGCAGTGCTAATAGAGGGACAGGGAGGACTGAAGCTTTCTTT
NA,TRBJ2-5,NA,TRBV24-1,CATSDSDRQETQYF,TGTGCCACCAGTGATTCGGACAGACAAGAGACCCAGTACTTC